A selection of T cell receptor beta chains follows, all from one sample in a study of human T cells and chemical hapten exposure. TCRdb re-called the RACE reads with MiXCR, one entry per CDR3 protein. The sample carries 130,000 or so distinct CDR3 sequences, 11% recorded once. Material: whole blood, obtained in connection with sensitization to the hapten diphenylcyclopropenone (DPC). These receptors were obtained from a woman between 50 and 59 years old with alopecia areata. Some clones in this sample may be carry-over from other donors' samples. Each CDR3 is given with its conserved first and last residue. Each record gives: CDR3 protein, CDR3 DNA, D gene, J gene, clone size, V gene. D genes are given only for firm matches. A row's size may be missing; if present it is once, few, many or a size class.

CDR3aa: CATSRTGVGANVLTF
CDR3nt: TGTGCCACCAGCAGGACAGGGGTTGGGGCCAACGTCCTGACTTTC
d_gene: TRBD1
j_gene: TRBJ2-6
abundance: NA
v_gene: TRBV15

CDR3aa: CATLGTGRPEAFF
CDR3nt: TGTGCCACCCTTGGGACAGGGCGTCCTGAAGCTTTCTTT
d_gene: TRBD1
j_gene: TRBJ1-1
abundance: NA
v_gene: TRBV2

CDR3aa: CASSQRTGSTDTQYF
CDR3nt: TGTGCCAGCAGCCAACGGACAGGCTCCACAGATACGCAGTATTTT
d_gene: TRBD1
j_gene: TRBJ2-3
abundance: NA
v_gene: TRBV3-1

CDR3aa: CASSYTGAHTQYF
CDR3nt: TGTGCCAGCAGTTACACAGGGGCACATACGCAGTATTTT
d_gene: TRBD1
j_gene: TRBJ2-3
abundance: many
v_gene: TRBV6-5

CDR3aa: CSVGTRKDYGYTF
CDR3nt: TGCAGCGTGGGGACACGGAAGGACTATGGCTACACCTTC
d_gene: NA
j_gene: TRBJ1-2
abundance: few
v_gene: TRBV29-1

CDR3aa: CASSQVYEGSTDTQYF
CDR3nt: TGCGCCAGCAGCCAAGTGTATGAGGGTAGCACAGATACGCAGTATTTT
d_gene: NA
j_gene: TRBJ2-3
abundance: many
v_gene: TRBV4-1

CDR3aa: CATRDSLHLNTGELFF
CDR3nt: TGTGCCACCAGGGACAGTCTACACCTGAACACCGGGGAGCTGTTTTTT
d_gene: NA
j_gene: TRBJ2-2
abundance: many
v_gene: TRBV24-1

CDR3aa: CASSLPGESTDTQYF
CDR3nt: TGTGCCAGCAGCTTGCCGGGGGAAAGTACAGATACGCAGTATTTT
d_gene: NA
j_gene: TRBJ2-3
abundance: many
v_gene: TRBV5-4

CDR3aa: CASSPTQIDTEAFF
CDR3nt: TGCGCCAGCAGCCCGACCCAGATTGACACTGAAGCTTTCTTT
d_gene: NA
j_gene: TRBJ1-1
abundance: few
v_gene: TRBV4-1

CDR3aa: CASTDTGGTEAFF
CDR3nt: TGTGCCAGCACCGACACAGGGGGCACTGAAGCTTTCTTT
d_gene: TRBD1
j_gene: TRBJ1-1
abundance: NA
v_gene: TRBV2

CDR3aa: CATWTGPEPQHF
CDR3nt: TGTGCCACATGGACAGGTCCCGAGCCCCAGCATTTT
d_gene: TRBD1
j_gene: TRBJ1-5
abundance: few
v_gene: TRBV24-1

CDR3aa: CASSHLSPGLAPDTQYF
CDR3nt: TGTGCCAGCTCACACCTTTCGCCAGGACTAGCGCCCGATACGCAGTATTTT
d_gene: TRBD2
j_gene: TRBJ2-3
abundance: NA
v_gene: TRBV18

CDR3aa: CASSLAVASGYNEQFF
CDR3nt: TGCGCCAGCAGCTTGGCTGTGGCTAGCGGGTACAATGAGCAGTTCTTC
d_gene: TRBD2
j_gene: TRBJ2-1
abundance: few
v_gene: TRBV5-1

CDR3aa: CASSFRDRTYEQYF
CDR3nt: TGTGCCAGCAGCTTCCGGGACAGGACGTACGAGCAGTACTTC
d_gene: TRBD1
j_gene: TRBJ2-7
abundance: NA
v_gene: TRBV7-2

CDR3aa: CARRVSEKLFF
CDR3nt: TGTGCCAGGCGGGTATCTGAAAAACTGTTTTTT
d_gene: NA
j_gene: TRBJ1-4
abundance: few
v_gene: TRBV27

CDR3aa: CASSQDAGTYEQYF
CDR3nt: TGTGCCAGCAGCCAAGATGCCGGGACCTACGAGCAGTACTTC
d_gene: NA
j_gene: TRBJ2-7
abundance: NA
v_gene: TRBV3-1

CDR3aa: CASSSTWGADTEAFF
CDR3nt: TGTGCCAGCAGCTCTACTTGGGGGGCGGACACTGAAGCTTTCTTT
d_gene: NA
j_gene: TRBJ1-1
abundance: NA
v_gene: TRBV28

CDR3aa: CASMVPTQMYTEAFF
CDR3nt: TGTGCCAGCATGGTCCCGACGCAAATGTACACTGAAGCTTTCTTT
d_gene: NA
j_gene: TRBJ1-1
abundance: NA
v_gene: TRBV6-1

CDR3aa: CSADRGHEQYF
CDR3nt: TGCAGCGCGGACAGGGGACACGAGCAGTACTTC
d_gene: TRBD1
j_gene: TRBJ2-7
abundance: NA
v_gene: TRBV29-1

CDR3aa: CASSPGLAGIEQYF
CDR3nt: TGTGCCAGCAGTCCGGGACTAGCGGGGATCGAGCAGTACTTC
d_gene: TRBD2
j_gene: TRBJ2-7
abundance: few
v_gene: TRBV28

CDR3aa: CASSQGQRGGQETQYF
CDR3nt: TGTGCCAGCAGCCAAGGTCAGCGGGGGGGCCAAGAGACCCAGTACTTC
d_gene: TRBD2
j_gene: TRBJ2-5
abundance: few
v_gene: TRBV3-1

CDR3aa: CASSGAGAIWPQHF
CDR3nt: TGTGCCAGCAGTGGGGCCGGGGCAATTTGGCCCCAGCATTTT
d_gene: NA
j_gene: TRBJ1-5
abundance: few
v_gene: TRBV6-5

CDR3aa: CASSFRAPSTDTQYF
CDR3nt: TGCGCCAGCAGCTTTCGGGCCCCTAGCACAGATACGCAGTATTTT
d_gene: NA
j_gene: TRBJ2-3
abundance: few
v_gene: TRBV5-1

CDR3aa: CASSLGRYKKGPQHF
CDR3nt: TGTGCCAGCAGCCTCGGAAGGTACAAAAAAGGGCCCCAGCATTTT
d_gene: NA
j_gene: TRBJ1-5
abundance: few
v_gene: TRBV21-1

CDR3aa: CASSEAGQFEAFF
CDR3nt: TGTGCCAGCAGTGAAGCGGGTCAGTTTGAAGCTTTCTTT
d_gene: NA
j_gene: TRBJ1-1
abundance: few
v_gene: TRBV2

CDR3aa: CASSPGVSGNTIYF
CDR3nt: TGTGCCAGCTCACCAGGAGTCTCTGGAAACACCATATATTTT
d_gene: NA
j_gene: TRBJ1-3
abundance: few
v_gene: TRBV18

CDR3aa: CASTPPGPRGEKLFF
CDR3nt: TGTGCCAGCACCCCCCCGGGACCCAGAGGGGAAAAACTGTTTTTT
d_gene: NA
j_gene: TRBJ1-4
abundance: NA
v_gene: TRBV7-9

CDR3aa: CASSSDGLGVNEQYF
CDR3nt: TGCGCCAGCAGCTCCGACGGGCTAGGAGTGAACGAGCAGTACTTC
d_gene: NA
j_gene: TRBJ2-7
abundance: NA
v_gene: TRBV5-1

CDR3aa: CASSEDGTNTDTQYF
CDR3nt: TGTGCCAGCAGTGAAGATGGGACAAACACAGATACGCAGTATTTT
d_gene: NA
j_gene: TRBJ2-3
abundance: NA
v_gene: TRBV6-1

CDR3aa: CASKGRGGDLNEQFF
CDR3nt: TGTGCCAGCAAGGGGAGGGGAGGGGATCTTAATGAGCAGTTCTTC
d_gene: TRBD2
j_gene: TRBJ2-1
abundance: few
v_gene: TRBV2

CDR3aa: CASSPQQGSTDTQYF
CDR3nt: TGTGCCAGCTCACCTCAACAGGGAAGCACAGATACGCAGTATTTT
d_gene: NA
j_gene: TRBJ2-3
abundance: many
v_gene: TRBV18

CDR3aa: CASSQGGVGQPQHF
CDR3nt: TGTGCCAGCAGCCAGGGCGGTGTTGGACAGCCCCAGCATTTT
d_gene: NA
j_gene: TRBJ1-5
abundance: many
v_gene: TRBV7-9

CDR3aa: CASSERQGGYEQYF
CDR3nt: TGTGCCAGCAGTGAACGGCAGGGGGGCTACGAGCAGTACTTC
d_gene: NA
j_gene: TRBJ2-7
abundance: few
v_gene: TRBV6-1

CDR3aa: CASRSINNSPLHF
CDR3nt: TGTGCCAGCAGATCGATTAATAATTCACCCCTCCACTTT
d_gene: NA
j_gene: TRBJ1-6
abundance: NA
v_gene: TRBV28

CDR3aa: CSVEDREPDGYTF
CDR3nt: TGCAGCGTTGAGGACAGGGAACCCGATGGCTACACCTTC
d_gene: TRBD1
j_gene: TRBJ1-2
abundance: few
v_gene: TRBV29-1

CDR3aa: CAISDGGNSNQPQHF
CDR3nt: TGTGCCATCAGTGACGGCGGTAATAGCAATCAGCCCCAGCATTTT
d_gene: NA
j_gene: TRBJ1-5
abundance: NA
v_gene: TRBV10-3

CDR3aa: CASSFIGKGIHEQYF
CDR3nt: TGTGCCAGCAGTTTCATCGGGAAGGGAATCCACGAGCAGTACTTC
d_gene: NA
j_gene: TRBJ2-7
abundance: many
v_gene: TRBV12-3/TRBV12-4

CDR3aa: CSVEMGNTDTQYF
CDR3nt: TGCAGCGTTGAAATGGGCAACACAGATACGCAGTATTTT
d_gene: NA
j_gene: TRBJ2-3
abundance: NA
v_gene: TRBV29-1

CDR3aa: CASSLSRGRLGTEAFF
CDR3nt: TGTGCCAGCAGCTTGTCCAGGGGGCGGCTGGGCACTGAAGCTTTCTTT
d_gene: TRBD1
j_gene: TRBJ1-1
abundance: few
v_gene: TRBV5-6

CDR3aa: CSAGGLGGQRITQETQYF
CDR3nt: TGCAGTGCTGGCGGACTTGGTGGGCAGCGAATCACTCAAGAGACCCAGTACTTC
d_gene: NA
j_gene: TRBJ2-5
abundance: few
v_gene: TRBV20-1

CDR3aa: CASGLGHSYEQYF
CDR3nt: TGTGCTAGTGGTTTGGGCCATTCCTACGAGCAGTACTTC
d_gene: NA
j_gene: TRBJ2-7
abundance: few
v_gene: TRBV12-5

CDR3aa: CASSYGSTDTQYF
CDR3nt: TGTGCCAGCAGTTACGGTAGCACAGATACGCAGTATTTT
d_gene: NA
j_gene: TRBJ2-3
abundance: NA
v_gene: TRBV6-6

CDR3aa: CASSRASGGYYNEQFF
CDR3nt: TGTGCCAGCAGTCGAGCTAGCGGGGGTTATTACAATGAGCAGTTCTTC
d_gene: TRBD2
j_gene: TRBJ2-1
abundance: medium-sized
v_gene: TRBV2

CDR3aa: CASSPTTGPYSNQPQHF
CDR3nt: TGTGCCAGCAGCCCAACGACGGGGCCCTATAGCAATCAGCCCCAGCATTTT
d_gene: NA
j_gene: TRBJ1-5
abundance: NA
v_gene: TRBV7-9

CDR3aa: CATSDRQGNFNQPQHF
CDR3nt: TGTGCCACCAGTGACAGACAGGGAAATTTTAATCAGCCCCAGCATTTT
d_gene: TRBD1
j_gene: TRBJ1-5
abundance: NA
v_gene: TRBV24-1

CDR3aa: CSVHREPMNTEAFF
CDR3nt: TGCAGCGTCCACAGGGAGCCCATGAACACTGAAGCTTTCTTT
d_gene: NA
j_gene: TRBJ1-1
abundance: NA
v_gene: TRBV29-1

CDR3aa: CASSLTLDRRNTEAFF
CDR3nt: TGTGCCAGCAGCTTAACCCTGGACAGGCGTAACACTGAAGCTTTCTTT
d_gene: TRBD1
j_gene: TRBJ1-1
abundance: few
v_gene: TRBV7-2

CDR3aa: CASRPRLTYEQYF
CDR3nt: TGTGCCAGCCGCCCCAGGCTAACCTACGAGCAGTACTTC
d_gene: NA
j_gene: TRBJ2-7
abundance: NA
v_gene: TRBV12-3/TRBV12-4

CDR3aa: CASRTGGQDTQYF
CDR3nt: TGTGCCAGCCGGACTGGCGGCCAGGATACGCAGTATTTT
d_gene: NA
j_gene: TRBJ2-3
abundance: few
v_gene: TRBV5-6

CDR3aa: CASSQGTNTDTQYF
CDR3nt: TGTGCCAGCAGCCAAGGGACTAACACAGATACGCAGTATTTT
d_gene: NA
j_gene: TRBJ2-3
abundance: few
v_gene: TRBV3-1

CDR3aa: CASSADRASGELFF
CDR3nt: TGTGCCAGCAGCGCGGACAGGGCGAGCGGGGAGCTGTTTTTT
d_gene: TRBD1
j_gene: TRBJ2-2
abundance: few
v_gene: TRBV7-2

CDR3aa: CSARDQDTQYF
CDR3nt: TGCAGTGCTAGAGATCAGGATACGCAGTATTTT
d_gene: NA
j_gene: TRBJ2-3
abundance: NA
v_gene: TRBV20-1

CDR3aa: CASRVLDGYGYTF
CDR3nt: TGTGCCAGCAGAGTTTTGGACGGCTATGGCTACACCTTC
d_gene: NA
j_gene: TRBJ1-2
abundance: few
v_gene: TRBV6-2/TRBV6-3